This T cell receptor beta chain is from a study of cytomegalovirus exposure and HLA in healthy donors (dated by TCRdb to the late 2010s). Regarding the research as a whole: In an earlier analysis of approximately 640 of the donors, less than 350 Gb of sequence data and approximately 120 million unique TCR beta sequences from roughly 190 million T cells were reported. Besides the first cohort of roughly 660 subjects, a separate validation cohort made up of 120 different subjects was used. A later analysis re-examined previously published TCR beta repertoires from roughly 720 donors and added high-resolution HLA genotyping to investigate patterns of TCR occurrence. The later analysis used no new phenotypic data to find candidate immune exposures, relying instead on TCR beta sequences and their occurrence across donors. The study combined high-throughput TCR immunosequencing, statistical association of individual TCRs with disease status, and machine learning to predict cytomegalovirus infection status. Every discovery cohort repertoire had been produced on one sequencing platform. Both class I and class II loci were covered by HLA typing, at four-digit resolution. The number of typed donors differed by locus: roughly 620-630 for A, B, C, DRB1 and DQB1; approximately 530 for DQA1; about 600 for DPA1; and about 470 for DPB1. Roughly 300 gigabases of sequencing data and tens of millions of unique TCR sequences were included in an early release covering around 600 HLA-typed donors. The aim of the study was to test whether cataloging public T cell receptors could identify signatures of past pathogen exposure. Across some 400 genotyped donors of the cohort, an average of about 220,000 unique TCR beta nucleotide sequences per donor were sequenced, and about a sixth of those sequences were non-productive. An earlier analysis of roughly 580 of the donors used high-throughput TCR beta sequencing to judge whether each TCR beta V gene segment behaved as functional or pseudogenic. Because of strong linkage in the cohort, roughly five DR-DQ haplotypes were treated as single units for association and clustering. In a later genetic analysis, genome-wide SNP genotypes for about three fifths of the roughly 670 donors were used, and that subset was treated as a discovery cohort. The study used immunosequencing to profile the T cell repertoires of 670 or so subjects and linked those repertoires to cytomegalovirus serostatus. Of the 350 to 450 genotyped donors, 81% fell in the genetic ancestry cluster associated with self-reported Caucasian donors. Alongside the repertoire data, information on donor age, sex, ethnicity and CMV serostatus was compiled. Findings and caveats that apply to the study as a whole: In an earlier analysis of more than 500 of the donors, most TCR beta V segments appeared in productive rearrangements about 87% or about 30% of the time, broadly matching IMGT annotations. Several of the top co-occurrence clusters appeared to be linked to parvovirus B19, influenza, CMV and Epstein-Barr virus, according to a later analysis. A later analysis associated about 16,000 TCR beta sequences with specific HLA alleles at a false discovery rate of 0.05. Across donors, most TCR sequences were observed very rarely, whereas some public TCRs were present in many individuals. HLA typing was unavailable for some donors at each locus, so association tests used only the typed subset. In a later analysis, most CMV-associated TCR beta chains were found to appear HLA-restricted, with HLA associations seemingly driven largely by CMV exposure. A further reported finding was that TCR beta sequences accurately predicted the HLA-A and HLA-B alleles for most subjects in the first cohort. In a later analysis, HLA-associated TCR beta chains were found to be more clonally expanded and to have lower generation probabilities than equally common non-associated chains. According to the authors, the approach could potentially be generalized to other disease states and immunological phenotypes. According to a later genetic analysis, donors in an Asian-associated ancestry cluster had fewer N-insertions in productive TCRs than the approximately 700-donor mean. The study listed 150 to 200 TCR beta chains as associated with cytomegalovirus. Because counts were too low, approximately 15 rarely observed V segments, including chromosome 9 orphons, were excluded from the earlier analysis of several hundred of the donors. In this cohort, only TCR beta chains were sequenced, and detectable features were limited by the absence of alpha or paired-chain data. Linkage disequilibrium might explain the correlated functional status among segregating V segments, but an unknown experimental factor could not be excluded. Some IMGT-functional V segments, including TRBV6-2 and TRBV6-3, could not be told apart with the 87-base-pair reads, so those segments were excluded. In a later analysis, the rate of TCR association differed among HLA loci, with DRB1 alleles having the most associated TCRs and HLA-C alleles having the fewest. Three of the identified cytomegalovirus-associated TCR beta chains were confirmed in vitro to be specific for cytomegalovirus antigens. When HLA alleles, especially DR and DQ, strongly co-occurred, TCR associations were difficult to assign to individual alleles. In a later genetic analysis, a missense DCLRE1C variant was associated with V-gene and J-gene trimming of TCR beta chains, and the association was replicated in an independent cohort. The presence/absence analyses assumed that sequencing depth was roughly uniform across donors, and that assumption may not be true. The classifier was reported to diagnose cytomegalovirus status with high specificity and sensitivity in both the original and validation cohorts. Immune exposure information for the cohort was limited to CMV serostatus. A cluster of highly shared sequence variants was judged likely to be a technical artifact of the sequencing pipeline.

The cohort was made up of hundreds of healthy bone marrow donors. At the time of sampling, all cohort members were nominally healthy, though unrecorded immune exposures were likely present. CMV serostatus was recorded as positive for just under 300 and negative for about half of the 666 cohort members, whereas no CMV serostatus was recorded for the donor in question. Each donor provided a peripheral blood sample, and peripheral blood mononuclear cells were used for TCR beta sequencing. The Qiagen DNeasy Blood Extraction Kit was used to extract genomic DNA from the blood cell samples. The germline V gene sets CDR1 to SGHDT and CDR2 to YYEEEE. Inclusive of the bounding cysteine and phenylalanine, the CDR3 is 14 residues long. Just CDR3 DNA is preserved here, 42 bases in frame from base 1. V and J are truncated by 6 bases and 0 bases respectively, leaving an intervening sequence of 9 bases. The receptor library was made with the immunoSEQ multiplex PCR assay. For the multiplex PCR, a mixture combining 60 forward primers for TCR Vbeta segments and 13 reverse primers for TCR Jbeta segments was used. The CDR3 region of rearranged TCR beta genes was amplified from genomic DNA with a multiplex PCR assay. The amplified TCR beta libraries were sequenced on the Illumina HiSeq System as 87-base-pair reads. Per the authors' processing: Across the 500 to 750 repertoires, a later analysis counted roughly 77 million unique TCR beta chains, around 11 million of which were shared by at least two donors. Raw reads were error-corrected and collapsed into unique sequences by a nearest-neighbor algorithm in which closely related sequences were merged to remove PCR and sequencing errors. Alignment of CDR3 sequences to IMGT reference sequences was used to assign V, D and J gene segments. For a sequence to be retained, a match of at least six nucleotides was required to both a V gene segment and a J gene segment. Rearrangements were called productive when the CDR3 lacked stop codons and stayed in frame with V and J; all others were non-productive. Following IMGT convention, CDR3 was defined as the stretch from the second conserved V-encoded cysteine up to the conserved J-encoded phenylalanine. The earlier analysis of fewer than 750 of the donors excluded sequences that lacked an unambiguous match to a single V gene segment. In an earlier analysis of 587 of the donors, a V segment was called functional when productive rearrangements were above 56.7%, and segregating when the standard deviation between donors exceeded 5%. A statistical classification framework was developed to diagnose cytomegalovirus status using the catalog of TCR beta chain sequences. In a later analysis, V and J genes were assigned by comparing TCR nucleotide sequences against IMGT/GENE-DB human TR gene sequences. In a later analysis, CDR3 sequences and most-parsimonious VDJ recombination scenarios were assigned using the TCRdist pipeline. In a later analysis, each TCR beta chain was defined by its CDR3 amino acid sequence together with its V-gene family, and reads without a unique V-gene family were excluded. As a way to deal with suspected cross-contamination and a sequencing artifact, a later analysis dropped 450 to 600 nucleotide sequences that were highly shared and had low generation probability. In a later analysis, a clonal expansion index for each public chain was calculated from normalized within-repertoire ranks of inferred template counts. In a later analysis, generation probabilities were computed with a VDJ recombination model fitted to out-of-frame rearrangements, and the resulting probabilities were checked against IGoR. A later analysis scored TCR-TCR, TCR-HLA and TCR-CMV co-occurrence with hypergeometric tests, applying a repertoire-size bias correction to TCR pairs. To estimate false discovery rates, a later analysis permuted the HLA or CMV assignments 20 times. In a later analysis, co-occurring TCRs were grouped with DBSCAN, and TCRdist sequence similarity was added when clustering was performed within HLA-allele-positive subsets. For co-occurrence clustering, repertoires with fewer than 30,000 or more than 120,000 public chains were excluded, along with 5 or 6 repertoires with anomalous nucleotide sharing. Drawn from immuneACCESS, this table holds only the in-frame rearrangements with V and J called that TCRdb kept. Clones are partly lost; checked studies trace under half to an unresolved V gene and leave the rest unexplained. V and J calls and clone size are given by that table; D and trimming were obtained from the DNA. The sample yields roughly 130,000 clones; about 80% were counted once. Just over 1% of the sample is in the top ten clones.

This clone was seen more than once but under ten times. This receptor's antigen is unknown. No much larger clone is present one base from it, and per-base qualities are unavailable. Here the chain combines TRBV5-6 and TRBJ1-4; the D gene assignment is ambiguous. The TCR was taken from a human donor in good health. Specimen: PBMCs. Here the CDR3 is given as CASTATPTNEKLFF. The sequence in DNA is TGTGCCAGCACCGCGACACCAACTAATGAAAAACTGTTTTTT.